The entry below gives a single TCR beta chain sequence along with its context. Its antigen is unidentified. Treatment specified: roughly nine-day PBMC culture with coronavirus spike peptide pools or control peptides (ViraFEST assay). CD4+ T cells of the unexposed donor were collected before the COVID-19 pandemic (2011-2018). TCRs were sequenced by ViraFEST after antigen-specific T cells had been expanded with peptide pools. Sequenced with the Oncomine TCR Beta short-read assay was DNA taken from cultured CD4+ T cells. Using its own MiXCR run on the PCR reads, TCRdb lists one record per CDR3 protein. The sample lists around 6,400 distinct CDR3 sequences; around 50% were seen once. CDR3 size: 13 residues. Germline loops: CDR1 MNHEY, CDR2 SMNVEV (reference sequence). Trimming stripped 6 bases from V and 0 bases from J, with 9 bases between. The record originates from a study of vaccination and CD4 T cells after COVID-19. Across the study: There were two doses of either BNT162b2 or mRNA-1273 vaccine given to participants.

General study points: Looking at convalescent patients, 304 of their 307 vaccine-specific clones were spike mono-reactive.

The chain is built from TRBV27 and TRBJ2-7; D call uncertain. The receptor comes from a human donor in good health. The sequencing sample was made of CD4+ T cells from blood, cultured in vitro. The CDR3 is CASSRTFSYEQYF. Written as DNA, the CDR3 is TGTGCCAGCAGCAGGACGTTCTCCTACGAGCAGTACTTC.